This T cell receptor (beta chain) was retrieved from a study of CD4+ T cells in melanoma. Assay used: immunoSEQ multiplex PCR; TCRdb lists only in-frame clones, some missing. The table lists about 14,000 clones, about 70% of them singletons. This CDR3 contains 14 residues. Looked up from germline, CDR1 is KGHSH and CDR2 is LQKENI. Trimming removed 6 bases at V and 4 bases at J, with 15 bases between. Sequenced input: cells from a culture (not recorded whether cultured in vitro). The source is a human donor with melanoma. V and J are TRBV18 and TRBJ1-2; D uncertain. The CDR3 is CASSSESGAYGYTF. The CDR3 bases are TGTGCCAGCTCGTCAGAGAGTGGCGCCTATGGCTACACCTTC.